This T cell receptor beta chain was recovered during a study of blood T cell repertoires in COVID-19. About the research overall: Samples of COVID-19 (acute and convalescent) were obtained from the United States, Italy and Spain. PBMCs, B-cell-depleted T cells, or T cells were the source of the cDNA or gDNA that made up the material.

Source study methods: Estimates of nucleated cell counts were drawn from the amplification of reference gene primers. Assay used: immunoSEQ multiplex PCR; TCRdb lists only in-frame clones, some missing. V and J calls and clone size are given by that table; D and trimming were obtained from the DNA. Of about 83,000 clones listed, roughly 80% were seen once; the top ten hold 15%. The CDR3 is 13 residues long. The germline CDR1 and CDR2 sequences are LNHDA and SQIVND (reference sequence). V lost 3 bases, J lost 4 bases, and 7 bases lay in between. The sample comprised peripheral blood. The rearrangement uses TRBV19 and TRBJ1-5; D ambiguous. This clonotype was sampled from a woman older than 75 with acute or convalescent COVID-19. CDR3 in amino acids: CASSIGVNQPQHF. The CDR3 DNA reads as TGTGCCAGTAGTATCGGGGTAAATCAGCCCCAGCATTTT.